Each of the 11 T cell receptor beta chains below was sequenced from the same sample in a study of response to subunit inactivated influenza vaccine. TCRdb redid the calling of the RT-PCR reads with MiXCR, one entry per CDR3 protein. The repertoire includes approximately 570,000 distinct CDR3 sequences, about 8% of them detected once, and approximately 13% sits in the top ten. Sequenced material: PBMCs from blood, taken roughly 24 months after vaccination. Every receptor here comes from a man aged 50 to 75 who received an inactivated influenza vaccine.

This rearrangement joins TRBV30 to TRBJ1-2; no reliable D call. The CDR3 totals 11 residues. The germline V gene has CDR1 GTSNPN and CDR2 SVGIG (reference sequence). In DNA form, the CDR3 reads TGTGCTTCCCCGGATTTCTATGGCTACACCTTC. This encodes CASPDFYGYTF.

This clonotype was seen more than once but under ten times. The chain couples TRBV7-2 to TRBJ2-1; D gene ambiguous. The CDR3 sequence is 15 residues long. CDR1 and CDR2 (germline): SGHTA, FQGNSA. V lost 8 bases to trimming and J lost 6 bases, with 20 bases between them. The CDR3 nucleotides read TGTGCCAGCGTGCCGCGAACCTGGGGTCCCAATGAGCAGTTCTTC. As protein: CASVPRTWGPNEQFF. The full variable domain, in which reference TRBV7-2 and TRBJ2-1 provide the parts outside the CDR3, is GAGVSQSPSNKVTEKGKDVELRCDPISGHTALYWYRQSLGQGLEFLIYFQGNSAPDKSGLPSDRFSAERTGGSVSTLTIQRTQQEDSAVYLCASVPRTWGPNEQFFGPGTRLTVL.

This clonotype was counted many times. The chain uses TRBV5-1 and TRBJ2-7; TRBD1 agrees at 8 bases. The CDR3 sequence is 16 residues long. Germline V gene sequence: CDR1 SGHRS, CDR2 YFSETQ. J was trimmed by 4 bases and V by 0 bases; bases with no gene match: 9. CDR3 sequence: CASSLGAGTGDYEQYF. Here the CDR3 DNA reads TGCGCCAGCAGCTTGGGCGCCGGGACAGGTGATTACGAGCAGTACTTC.

The gene calls are TRBV30 and TRBJ1-3; the D is unclear. Trimming left V 4 bases short and J 4 bases short, with 11 bases between. CDR1 GTSNPN and CDR2 SVGIG come from the germline V gene (reference sequence). This CDR3 region has 13 residues. The CDR3: CAWIRGPGNTIYF. The CDR3, as DNA: TGTGCCTGGATACGGGGTCCCGGAAACACCATATATTTT.

The chain links TRBV6-2 or TRBV6-3 to TRBJ2-1, with 12 bases identical to TRBD2. The V gene's germline CDR1 is MNHEY and CDR2 SVGEGT. This CDR3 has 13 residues. V trimming: 7 bases; J trimming: 10 bases; junction bases outside the gene matches: 5. CDR3 DNA: TGTGCCAGCAATGGACTAGCGGGGATAGAGCAGTTCTTC. This encodes CASNGLAGIEQFF.

This chain connects TRBV4-3 to TRBJ2-7; no clear D. V was shortened by 0 bases and J by 1 base, with 10 bases between the two germline ends. CDR1 and CDR2 from the germline V gene are LGHNA and YSLEER. The CDR3 length is 15 residues. The CDR3: CASSQDVRSSYEQYF. The CDR3 DNA reads TGCGCCAGCAGCCAAGATGTCAGGTCATCCTACGAGCAGTACTTC.

This clonotype was seen ten or more times. CDR3 nucleotides: TGCGCCACCCGGACTAGCGGGAGCTTCGATACGCAGTATTTT. Protein product: CATRTSGSFDTQYF. The rearrangement uses TRBV5-1 and TRBJ2-3; 13 bases match TRBD2. V trimming: 9 bases; J trimming: 6 bases; junction bases outside the gene matches: 7. Germline V gene lookup returns CDR1 SGHRS and CDR2 YFSETQ. The length of the CDR3 is 14 residues.

This clonotype was seen only a few times. V is TRBV10-3 and J is TRBJ1-3; TRBD1 is a possible D gene (5 bases). Germline lookup yields CDR1 ENHRY and CDR2 SYGVKD. Trimming stripped 4 bases from V and 0 bases from J, with 10 bases between. The CDR3 has 15 residues. DNA for the CDR3: TGTGCCATCAGTGGGGGCGGTAACTCTGGAAACACCATATATTTT. The encoded protein is CAISGGGNSGNTIYF.

Ten or more counts support this clonotype. The chain uses TRBV20-1 and TRBJ1-5; 8 bases align to TRBD1. V dropped 5 bases and J dropped 4; count of bases not matched to a gene: 4. This CDR3 region has 13 residues. Germline V gene lookup returns CDR1 DFQATT and CDR2 SNEGSKA (reference sequence). The chain's CDR3 is CSAHRGSNQPQHF. CDR3 DNA sequence: TGCAGTGCTCACAGGGGGAGTAATCAGCCCCAGCATTTT.

The rearrangement uses TRBV20-1 and TRBJ2-7, with 10 bases that match TRBD2. V lost 6 bases to trimming and J lost 5 bases; unmatched junction nucleotides: 10. In germline, CDR1 is DFQATT, CDR2 SNEGSKA (reference sequence). The CDR3 covers 14 residues. CDR3 residues: CSADPSGGKNEQYF. CDR3 coding DNA: TGCAGTGCCGACCCTAGCGGGGGTAAAAACGAGCAGTACTTC.

This clonotype was seen only a few times. The genes are TRBV30 and TRBJ2-5, with 8 nucleotides matching TRBD1. The CDR3 loop spans 15 amino acids. Germline CDR1 reads GTSNPN; CDR2 reads SVGIG (reference sequence). V was clipped by 4 bases and J by 3 bases; unmatched bases: 10. CDR3 loop: CAWISGTGSKETQYF. DNA for the CDR3: TGTGCCTGGATCTCCGGGACAGGCTCTAAAGAGACCCAGTACTTC.